This record covers a single T cell receptor (beta chain). As yet, its antigen is unknown. The record originates from a study of OX40 agonist ivuxolimab in advanced cancers. Whole-study results and caveats: By week 6 at 0.1 to 3.0 mg/kg, blood CD4+ and CD8+ T cells had expanded clonally. Expanded clones belonging to CD8+ T cells outnumbered, on average, those of CD4+.

Germline CDR1 and CDR2: MNHEY and SVGAGI. V shed 7 bases, J shed 4 bases, and the junction held 9 bases outside the gene matches. The CDR3 extends over 14 amino acids. Clones were sequenced by immunoSEQ multiplex PCR, and TCRdb holds only the in-frame ones, with some missing. Of roughly 74,000 clones listed, about nine tenths were seen once; the top ten hold nearly 0.55%. Blood sampling was done at baseline, cycle 4 day 1, and cycle 7 day 1. The chain carries TRBV6-5 and TRBJ2-5; TRBD2 agrees at 7 bases. The material sequenced was CD4+ or CD8+ T cells sorted from blood, taken in a trial of the OX40 agonist ivuxolimab. The sequence was collected from an adult with an advanced solid tumor such as melanoma, head and neck, liver or kidney cancer. The chain's CDR3 is CASTLQWGGETQYF. The DNA for the CDR3 is TGTGCCAGCACCCTGCAATGGGGGGGAGAGACCCAGTACTTC.